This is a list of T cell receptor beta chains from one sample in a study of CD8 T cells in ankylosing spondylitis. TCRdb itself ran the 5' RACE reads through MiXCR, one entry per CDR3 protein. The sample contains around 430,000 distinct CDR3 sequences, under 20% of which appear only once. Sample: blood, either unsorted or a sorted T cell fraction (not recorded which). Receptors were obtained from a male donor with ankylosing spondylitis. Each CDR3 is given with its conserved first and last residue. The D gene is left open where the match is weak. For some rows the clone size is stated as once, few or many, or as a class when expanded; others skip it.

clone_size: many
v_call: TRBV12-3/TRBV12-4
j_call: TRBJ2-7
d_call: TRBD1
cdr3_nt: TGTGCCAGCACATATGGGACAGGATCCTACGAGCAGTACTTC
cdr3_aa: CASTYGTGSYEQYF

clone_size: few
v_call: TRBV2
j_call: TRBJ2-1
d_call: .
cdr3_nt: TGTGCCAGCAGTTTTAGCGGAGACCGTTACAATGAGCAGTTCTTC
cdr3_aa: CASSFSGDRYNEQFF

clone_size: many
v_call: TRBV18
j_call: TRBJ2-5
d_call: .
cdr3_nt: TGTGCCAGCTCGACAGGACAGAAGACCCAGTACTTC
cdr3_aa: CASSTGQKTQYF

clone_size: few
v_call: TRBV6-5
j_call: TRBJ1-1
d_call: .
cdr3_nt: TGTGCCAGCAGTTATGGCCTCAACGTACCTGAAGCTTTCTTT
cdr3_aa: CASSYGLNVPEAFF

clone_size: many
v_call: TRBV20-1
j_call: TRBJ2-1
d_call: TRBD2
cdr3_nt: TGCAGTGCTAGTGCCGGGACTAGCGGGGTTAAGCAGTTCTTC
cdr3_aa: CSASAGTSGVKQFF

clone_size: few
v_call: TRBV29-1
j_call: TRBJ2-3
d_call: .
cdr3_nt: TGCAGCGTCAGCCCCGGGCTAGCGAGCACAGATACGCAGTATTTT
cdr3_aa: CSVSPGLASTDTQYF

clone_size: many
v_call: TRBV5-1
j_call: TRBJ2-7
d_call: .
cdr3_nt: TGCGCCAGCAGCCCTTCATCTAGTTACGAGCAGTACTTC
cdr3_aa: CASSPSSSYEQYF

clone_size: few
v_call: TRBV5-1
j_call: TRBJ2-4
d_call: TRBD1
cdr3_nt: TGCGCCAGCAGCTCGGCAGCCGCAGGGGGCAACAAAAACATTCAGTACTTC
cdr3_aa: CASSSAAAGGNKNIQYF

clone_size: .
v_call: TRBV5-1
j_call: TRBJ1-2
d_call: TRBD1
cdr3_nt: TGCGCCAGCAGCCCAAACCCGGGACAGGGGGCGAACTATGGCTACACCTTC
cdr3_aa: CASSPNPGQGANYGYTF

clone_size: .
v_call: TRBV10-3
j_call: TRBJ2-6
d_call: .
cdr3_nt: TGTGCCATCAAGAGGGACTCTGGGGCCAACGTCCTGACTTTC
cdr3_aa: CAIKRDSGANVLTF

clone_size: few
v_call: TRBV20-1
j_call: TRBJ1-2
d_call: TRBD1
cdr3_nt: TGCAGTGCTAGAGATTCAATCGGGACAGGGGTCCCCTATGGCTACACCTTC
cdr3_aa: CSARDSIGTGVPYGYTF

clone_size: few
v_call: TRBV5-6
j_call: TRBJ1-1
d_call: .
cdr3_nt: TGTGCCAGCAGCTTGAAGGTGAACACTGAAGCTTTCTTT
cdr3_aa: CASSLKVNTEAFF

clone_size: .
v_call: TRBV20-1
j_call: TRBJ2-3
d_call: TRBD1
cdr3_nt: TGCAGTGCTGTCCCGGGACAGGGGATAGATACGCAGTATTTT
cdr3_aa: CSAVPGQGIDTQYF

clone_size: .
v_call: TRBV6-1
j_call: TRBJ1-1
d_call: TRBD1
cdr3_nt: TGTGCCAGCACCCCGGACAGGCTGAACACTGAAGCTTTCTTT
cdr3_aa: CASTPDRLNTEAFF

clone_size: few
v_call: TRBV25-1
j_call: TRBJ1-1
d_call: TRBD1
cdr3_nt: TGTGCCAGCAGTGAATCAGGCAGGGGGCTCCAGAACACTGAAGCTTTCTTT
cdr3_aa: CASSESGRGLQNTEAFF

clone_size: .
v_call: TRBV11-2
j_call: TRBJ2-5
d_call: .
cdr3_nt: TGTGCCAGCAGCTTAAGGAGAGGGGGGGCCAAGGAGACCCAGTACTTC
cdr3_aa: CASSLRRGGAKETQYF

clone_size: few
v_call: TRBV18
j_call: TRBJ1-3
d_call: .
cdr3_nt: TGTGCCAGCTCACCAAGGGACGCTGGAAACACCATATATTTT
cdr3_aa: CASSPRDAGNTIYF

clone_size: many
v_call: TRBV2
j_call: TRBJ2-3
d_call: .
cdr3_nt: TGTGCCAGCAGTGGGGCAGATACGCAGTATTTT
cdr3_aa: CASSGADTQYF

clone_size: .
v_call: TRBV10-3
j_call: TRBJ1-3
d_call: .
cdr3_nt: TGTGCCATCAGAGCCGGGACGGACTCTGGAAACACCATATATTTT
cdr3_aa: CAIRAGTDSGNTIYF